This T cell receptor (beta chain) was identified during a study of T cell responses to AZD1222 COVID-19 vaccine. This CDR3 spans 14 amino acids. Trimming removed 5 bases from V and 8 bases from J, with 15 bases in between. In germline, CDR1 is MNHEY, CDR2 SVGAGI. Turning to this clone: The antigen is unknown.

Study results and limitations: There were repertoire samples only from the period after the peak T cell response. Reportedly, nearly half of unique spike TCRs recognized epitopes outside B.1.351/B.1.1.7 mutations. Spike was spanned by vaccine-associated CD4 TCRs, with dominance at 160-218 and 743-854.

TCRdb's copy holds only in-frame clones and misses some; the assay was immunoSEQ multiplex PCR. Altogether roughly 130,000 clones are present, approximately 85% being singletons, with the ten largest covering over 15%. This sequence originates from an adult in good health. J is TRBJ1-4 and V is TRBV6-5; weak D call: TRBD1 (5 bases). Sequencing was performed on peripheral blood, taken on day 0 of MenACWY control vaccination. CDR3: CASSRQPLTEKLFF. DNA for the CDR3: TGTGCCAGCAGTCGACAGCCCCTGACGGAAAAACTGTTTTTT.